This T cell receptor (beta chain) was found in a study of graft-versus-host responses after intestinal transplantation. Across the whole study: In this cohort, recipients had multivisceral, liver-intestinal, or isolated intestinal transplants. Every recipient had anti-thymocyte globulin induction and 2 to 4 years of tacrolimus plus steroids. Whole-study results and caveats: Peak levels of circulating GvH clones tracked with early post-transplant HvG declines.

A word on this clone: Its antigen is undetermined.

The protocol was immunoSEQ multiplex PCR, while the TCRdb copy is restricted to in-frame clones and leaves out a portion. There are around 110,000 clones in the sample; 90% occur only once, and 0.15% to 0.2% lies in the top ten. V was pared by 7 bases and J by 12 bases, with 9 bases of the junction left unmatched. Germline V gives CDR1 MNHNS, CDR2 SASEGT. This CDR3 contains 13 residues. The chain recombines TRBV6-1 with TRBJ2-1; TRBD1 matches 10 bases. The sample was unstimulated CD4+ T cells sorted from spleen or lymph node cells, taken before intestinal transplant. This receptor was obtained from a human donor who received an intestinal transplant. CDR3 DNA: TGTGCCAGCACGGCCGGGACAGGGGTATCGCAGTTCTTC. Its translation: CASTAGTGVSQFF.